This note documents a single T cell receptor beta chain sequence. Its antigen is still unknown. This CDR3 is built from 17 residues. Losses at the gene ends were 7 bases for V and 5 bases for J; bases not matched to a gene: 14. Germline loops: CDR1 ENHRY, CDR2 SYGVKD. PCR amplification relied on 60 Vbeta primers (plus 13 Jbeta primers). Original methodology: Unique TCR beta chains totaled some 80 million in a later count, with approximately 11 million of them shared. Assay: immunoSEQ multiplex PCR; the TCRdb copy retains only in-frame clones and omits some. D and trimming were read from the DNA, whereas the V and J calls and clone size are those reported in that table. The sample includes about 130,000 clones, approximately 80% of them seen just once. This record belongs to a study of cytomegalovirus exposure and HLA in healthy donors. General observations from the study: Later findings reportedly placed an Asian-associated ancestry cluster below the approximately 630-donor mean for N-insertions.

The receptor was isolated from a woman in her thirties or forties in good health and CMV-seropositive. Sequences were obtained from PBMCs. The chain carries TRBV10-3 and TRBJ2-1, with TRBD2 matching 10 bases. CDR3 sequence (DNA): TGTGCCATCACTCCTAGCGGGAGAAGTGATAGAGACAATGAGCAGTTCTTC. Translating it yields CAITPSGRSDRDNEQFF.